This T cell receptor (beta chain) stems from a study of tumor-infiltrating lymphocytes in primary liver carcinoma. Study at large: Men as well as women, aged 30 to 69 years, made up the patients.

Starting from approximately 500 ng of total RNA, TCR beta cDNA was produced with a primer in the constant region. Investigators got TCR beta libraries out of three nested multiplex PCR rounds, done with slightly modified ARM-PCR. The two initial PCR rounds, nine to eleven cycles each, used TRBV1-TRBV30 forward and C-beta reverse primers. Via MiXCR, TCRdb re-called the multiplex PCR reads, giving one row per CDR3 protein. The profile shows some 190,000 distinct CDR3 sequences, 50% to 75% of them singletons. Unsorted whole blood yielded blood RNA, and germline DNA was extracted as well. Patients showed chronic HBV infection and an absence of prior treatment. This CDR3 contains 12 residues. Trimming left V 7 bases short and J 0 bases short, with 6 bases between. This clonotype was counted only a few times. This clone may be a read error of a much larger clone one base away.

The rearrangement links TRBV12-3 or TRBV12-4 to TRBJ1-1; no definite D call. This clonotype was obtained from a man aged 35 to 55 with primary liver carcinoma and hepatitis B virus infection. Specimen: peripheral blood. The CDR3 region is CASNLMNTEAFF. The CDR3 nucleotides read TGTGCCAGCAATTTGATGAACACTGAAGCTTTCTTT.